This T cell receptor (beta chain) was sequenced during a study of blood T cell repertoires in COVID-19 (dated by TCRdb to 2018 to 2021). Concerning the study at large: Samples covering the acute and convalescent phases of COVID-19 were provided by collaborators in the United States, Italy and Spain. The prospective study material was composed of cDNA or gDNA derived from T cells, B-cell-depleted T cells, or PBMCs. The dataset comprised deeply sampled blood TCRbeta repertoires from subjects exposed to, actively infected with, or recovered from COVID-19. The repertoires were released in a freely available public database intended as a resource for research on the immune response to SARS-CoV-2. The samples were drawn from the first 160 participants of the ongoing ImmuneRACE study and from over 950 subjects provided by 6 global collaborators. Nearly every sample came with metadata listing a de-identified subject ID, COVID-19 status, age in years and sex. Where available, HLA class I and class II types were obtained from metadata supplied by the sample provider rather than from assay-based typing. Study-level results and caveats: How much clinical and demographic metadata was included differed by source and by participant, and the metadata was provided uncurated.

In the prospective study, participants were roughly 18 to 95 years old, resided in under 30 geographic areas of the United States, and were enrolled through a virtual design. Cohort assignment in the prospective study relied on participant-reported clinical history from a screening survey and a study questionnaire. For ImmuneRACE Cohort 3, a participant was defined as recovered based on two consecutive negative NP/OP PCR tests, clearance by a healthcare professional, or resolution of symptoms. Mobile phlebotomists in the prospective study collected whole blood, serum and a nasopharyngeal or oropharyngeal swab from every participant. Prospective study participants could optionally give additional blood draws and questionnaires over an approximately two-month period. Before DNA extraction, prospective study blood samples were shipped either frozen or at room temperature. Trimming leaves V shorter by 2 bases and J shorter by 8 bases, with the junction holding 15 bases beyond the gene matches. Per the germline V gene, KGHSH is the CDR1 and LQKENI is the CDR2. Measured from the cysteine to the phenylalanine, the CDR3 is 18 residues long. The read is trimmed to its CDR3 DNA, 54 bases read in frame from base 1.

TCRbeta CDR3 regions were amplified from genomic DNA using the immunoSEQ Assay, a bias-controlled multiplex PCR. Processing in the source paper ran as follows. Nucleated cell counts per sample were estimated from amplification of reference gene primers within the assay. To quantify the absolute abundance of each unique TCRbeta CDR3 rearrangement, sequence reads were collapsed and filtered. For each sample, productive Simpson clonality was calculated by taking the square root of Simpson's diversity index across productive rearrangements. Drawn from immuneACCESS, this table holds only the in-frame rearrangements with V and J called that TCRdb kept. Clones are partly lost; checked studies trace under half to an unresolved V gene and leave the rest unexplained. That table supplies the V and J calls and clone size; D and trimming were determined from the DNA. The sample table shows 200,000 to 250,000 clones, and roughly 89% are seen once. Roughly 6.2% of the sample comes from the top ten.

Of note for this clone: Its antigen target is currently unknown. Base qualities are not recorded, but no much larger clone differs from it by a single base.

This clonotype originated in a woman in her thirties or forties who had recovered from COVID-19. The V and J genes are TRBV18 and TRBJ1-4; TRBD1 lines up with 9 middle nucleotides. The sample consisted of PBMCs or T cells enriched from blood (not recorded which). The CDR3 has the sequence CASSPKRFTGQGREKLFF. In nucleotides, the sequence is TGTGCCAGCTCACCAAAAAGATTCACGGGACAGGGTAGAGAAAAACTGTTTTTT.